These 2 T cell receptor beta chains were all obtained from the same sample, sequenced in a study of T cell responses to AZD1222 COVID-19 vaccine. Assay used: immunoSEQ multiplex PCR; TCRdb lists only in-frame clones, some missing. The sample carries more than 150,000 clones, under 95% recorded once. Sequencing used peripheral blood, obtained 28 days after the second AZD1222 dose. These receptors came from an adult who received the AZD1222 COVID-19 vaccine.

This clone has only a few counts. The chain is built from TRBV9 and TRBJ1-2, with TRBD1 as a possible D gene (5 bases). This CDR3 region has 13 residues. The V and J ends lost 3 bases and 2 bases respectively, with 8 bases between them. Germline V gene data show CDR1 as SGDLS and CDR2 as YYNGEE. CDR3 sequence reads: CASSEGTNYGYTF. In nucleotides, the CDR3 is TGTGCCAGCAGCGAAGGGACCAACTATGGCTACACCTTC.

This chain links TRBV19 with TRBJ1-4, with D possibly matching TRBD1 (5 bases). V lost 6 bases and J 8 bases, leaving 16 bases between the germline ends. Germline-derived CDR1 and CDR2 are LNHDA and SQIVND (reference sequence). CDR3 size: 14 residues. The CDR3 DNA sequence: TGTGCCAGTAGCCAAAAACGGGACGGCGAAAAACTGTTTTTT. Amino acid sequence: CASSQKRDGEKLFF.